The 25 T cell receptor beta chains presented below share a single source sample, sequenced in a study of blood T cell repertoires in COVID-19 (dated by TCRdb to 2018 to 2021). The receptor library was made with the immunoSEQ multiplex PCR assay. What TCRdb holds here is the immuneACCESS table cut down to in-frame rearrangements. Part of the clones is not present; checked against another copy, under half of the missing clones reflect an unresolved V gene, and the others are unexplained. This sample has 280,000 or so clones in its table, and over 75% of those were observed once. The ten largest clonotypes hold around 12% of the sample. Input material: peripheral blood. These receptor sequences come from a woman aged 60-75 years with acute or convalescent COVID-19.

In the case of this clone: Other DNA sequences in the sample encode the same CDR3. This rearrangement joins TRBV7-3 to TRBJ2-7, with 9 bases that match TRBD1. This CDR3 spans 13 amino acids. V dropped 8 bases and J dropped 3; count of bases not matched to a gene: 5. Germline V gene sequence: CDR1 SGHTA, CDR2 FQGTGA. CDR3 coding DNA: TGTGCCAGCTCCCCGGGACAGGGCTACGAGCAGTACTTC. Translated: CASSPGQGYEQYF.

The chain joins TRBV5-1 to TRBJ2-5; TRBD2 agrees at 11 bases. The CDR3 runs 15 residues. The J segment lost 5 bases and the V segment lost 0 bases, leaving 3 bases of the junction unmatched. Looked up from germline, CDR1 is SGHRS and CDR2 is YFSETQ. The CDR3 reads CASSLATSGSETQYF. The CDR3 DNA reads TGCGCCAGCAGCTTGGCCACTAGCGGGAGTGAGACCCAGTACTTC.

This clone appeared a single time. The chain uses TRBV14 and TRBJ2-3; 7 bases agree with TRBD2. The CDR3 sequence is 17 residues long. CDR1 is SGHDN and CDR2 is FVKESK in the germline V gene. The ends lost 2 bases at V and 1 base at J; junction bases unmatched: 9. CDR3 bases: TGTGCCAGCAGCCAACCACTGGGACGGGGGGGCACAGATACGCAGTATTTT. This gives the protein CASSQPLGRGGTDTQYF.

This chain connects TRBV5-4 to TRBJ1-4; 7 bases fit TRBD1. J gave up 5 bases and V 10 bases, and 14 bases lay outside the gene matches. The length of the CDR3 is 15 residues. The V gene's germline CDR1 is SGHNT and CDR2 YYREEE (reference sequence). As DNA, the CDR3 is TGTGCCTGGCGCGGGACCCCGACAGGGAATGAAAAACTGTTTTTT. This codes for CAWRGTPTGNEKLFF.

The chain recombines TRBV19 with TRBJ1-1; TRBD1 might be the D (6 bases). The CDR3 runs 13 residues. Trimming removed 3 bases at V and 6 bases at J, with 11 bases between. In germline, CDR1 is LNHDA, CDR2 SQIVND (reference sequence). As DNA, the CDR3 is TGTGCCAGTAGTATGGACAGTTGGCCTGAAGCTTTCTTT. Translation gives CASSMDSWPEAFF.

This chain uses TRBV6-2 or TRBV6-3 with TRBJ2-7; 9 bases fit TRBD1. Trimming removed 5 bases from V and 6 bases from J; junction bases left unmatched: 5. Germline V lookup: CDR1 MNHEY, CDR2 SVGEGT. The CDR3 covers 13 residues. The CDR3 region is CASSTGTGSEQYF. The CDR3 coding sequence is TGTGCCAGCAGTACCGGGACAGGGAGCGAGCAGTACTTC.

This rearrangement joins TRBV5-4 to TRBJ2-4; 8 nucleotides align to TRBD2. From germline, CDR1 is SGHNT and CDR2 YYREEE (reference sequence). With V trimmed by 4 bases and J by 3 bases, 6 bases remained unmatched. The length of the CDR3 is 15 residues. CDR3 bases: TGTGCCAGCAGCCCCACGGGGGGGCACAAAAACATTCAGTACTTC. It yields the protein CASSPTGGHKNIQYF. Full variable domain (remainder filled in from reference TRBV5-4 and TRBJ2-4): ETGVTQSPTHLIKTRGQQVTLRCSSQSGHNTVSWYQQALGQGPQFIFQYYREEENGRGNFPPRFSGLQFPNYSSELNVNALELDDSALYLCASSPTGGHKNIQYFGAGTRLSVL.

The chain is built from TRBV6-5 and TRBJ1-4; a possible D gene is TRBD1 (5 bases). In germline, CDR1 is MNHEY, CDR2 SVGAGI. The CDR3 totals 15 residues. Trimming pared 2 bases from V and 2 bases from J, leaving 9 bases between. CDR3 sequence reads: CASSYTGGTNEKLFF. CDR3 nucleotide sequence: TGTGCCAGCAGTTACACAGGCGGCACTAATGAAAAACTGTTTTTT.

The gene calls are TRBV7-9 and TRBJ2-7; TRBD1 might be the D (6 bases). The germline V gene encodes CDR1 SEHNR and CDR2 FQNEAQ (reference sequence). The CDR3 sequence is 15 residues long. V gave up 5 bases and J gave up 1 base, with 15 bases separating them. In DNA, the CDR3 is TGTGCCAGCAGCCCCACAGGGCGACCTTCCTACGAGCAGTACTTC. Protein product: CASSPTGRPSYEQYF.

This chain links TRBV28 with TRBJ1-1; 9 bases are shared with TRBD1. The CDR3 loop spans 19 amino acids. With V trimmed by 5 bases and J by 0 bases, 16 bases remained unmatched. Germline V CDR1 and CDR2: MDHEN, SYDVKM. This CDR3 reads CASSTGTGFLKSLNTEAFF. The CDR3 nucleotides are TGTGCCAGCAGTACCGGGACAGGGTTTCTTAAAAGTCTGAACACTGAAGCTTTCTTT. Supplemented by reference TRBV28 and TRBJ1-1, the full variable domain reads DVKVTQSSRYLVKRTGEKVFLECVQDMDHENMFWYRQDPGLGLRLIYFSYDVKMKEKGDIPEGYSVSREKKERFSLILESASTNQTSMYLCASSTGTGFLKSLNTEAFFGQGTRLTVV.

J is TRBJ2-1 and V is TRBV19; 8 nucleotides match TRBD2. The CDR3 length is 18 residues. Unmatched junction bases numbered 23, after V lost 7 bases and J lost 9 bases. Germline lookup yields CDR1 LNHDA and CDR2 SQIVND (reference sequence). The CDR3 nucleotides are TGTGCCAGTACCCCCACCGACGGGAGGGCCTTGGGTTGGACTGAGCAGTTCTTC. Amino acids: CASTPTDGRALGWTEQFF.

The gene calls are TRBV5-4 and TRBJ1-4; the D is unclear. Trimming cost V 0 bases and J 8 bases, with 5 bases left between them. The CDR3 is 12 amino acids. Per the germline V gene, CDR1 is SGHNT and CDR2 is YYREEE (reference sequence). The CDR3 DNA reads TGTGCCAGCAGCTTGGCCGGGGAAAAACTGTTTTTT. This codes for CASSLAGEKLFF.

J is TRBJ1-3 and V is TRBV3-1 (or the pseudogene TRBV3-2), with 9 bases fitting TRBD1. J was trimmed by 0 bases and V by 4 bases; bases with no gene match: 7. The CDR3 extends over 17 amino acids. Per germline, CDR1 LGHDT and CDR2 YNNKEL (reference sequence). This CDR3 is CASSLSRTGVSGNTIYF. For the CDR3, the DNA is TGTGCCAGCAGCCTTTCTAGGACAGGGGTCTCTGGAAACACCATATATTTT.

The gene calls are TRBV15 and TRBJ2-5; 7 bases agree with TRBD1. The junction had 8 bases not matched to a gene; V was cut back by 5 bases and J by 5 bases. Germline-derived CDR1 and CDR2 are LNHNV and YYDKDF (reference sequence). CDR3 length: 14 residues. The CDR3 sequence: CATSPRGGAETQYF. Written as DNA, the CDR3 is TGTGCCACCAGCCCTCGAGGGGGCGCGGAGACCCAGTACTTC.

This clone turned up a few times. V is TRBV5-1 and J is TRBJ2-2; D ambiguous. Germline CDR1 SGHRS, CDR2 YFSETQ. The germline V and J ends were trimmed by 0 bases and 5 bases, with 8 bases remaining between them. This CDR3 is built from 14 residues. The CDR3 sequence is CASSLAQTTGELFF. Written as DNA, the CDR3 is TGCGCCAGCAGCTTGGCACAAACGACCGGGGAGCTGTTTTTT. Combining the CDR3 with reference TRBV5-1 and TRBJ2-2 gives the whole variable domain KAGVTQTPRYLIKTRGQQVTLSCSPISGHRSVSWYQQTPGQGLQFLFEYFSETQRNKGNFPGRFSGRQFSNSRSEMNVSTLELGDSALYLCASSLAQTTGELFFGEGSRLTVL.

CDR3 in amino acids: CASSVGHGGNYGYTF. CDR3 in DNA: TGTGCCAGCAGCGTAGGTCACGGCGGGAACTATGGCTACACCTTC. The chain carries TRBV9 and TRBJ1-2; D not certain. This CDR3 region has 15 residues. Germline V gene data show CDR1 as SGDLS and CDR2 as YYNGEE. V was cut by 0 bases and J by 2 bases, with 11 bases left in between.

This chain connects TRBV28 to TRBJ1-2, with 10 bases matching TRBD1. After removal of 3 bases from V and 8 bases from J, the junction contained 12 bases not matched to a gene. The CDR3 spans 16 residues. Germline V gives CDR1 MDHEN, CDR2 SYDVKM. In DNA, the CDR3 is TGTGCCAGCAGTTTGTCTGTGATGGGACAGGGGTTAGGCTACACCTTC. Protein: CASSLSVMGQGLGYTF.

The CDR3 DNA reads TGTGCCAGCAACAGGGAAGGAGAGACCCAGTACTTC. This encodes CASNREGETQYF. V and J are TRBV6-6 and TRBJ2-5; D is possibly TRBD1 (6 bases). The germline CDR1 and CDR2 sequences are MNHNY and SVGAGI (reference sequence). Trimming removed 7 bases from V and 4 bases from J, with 10 bases in between. The CDR3 consists of 12 residues.

This clone has just one count. J is TRBJ1-3 and V is TRBV3-1 (or the pseudogene TRBV3-2), with TRBD1 as a possible D gene (6 bases). Trimming pared 7 bases from V and 4 bases from J, leaving 11 bases between. The CDR3 extends over 13 amino acids. Germline CDR1 reads LGHDT; CDR2 reads YNNKEL (reference sequence). This CDR3 reads CASTQGSGNTIYF. CDR3 coding DNA: TGTGCCAGCACGCAGGGGTCCGGAAACACCATATATTTT.

The chain has TRBV30 and TRBJ2-5; 9 bases are shared with TRBD1. With 5 bases clipped from V and 5 bases from J, the junction kept 3 bases outside the gene matches. The CDR3 has 12 residues. In germline, CDR1 is GTSNPN, CDR2 SVGIG (reference sequence). This CDR3 is CAWDRGRETQYF. Written as DNA, the CDR3 is TGTGCCTGGGACAGGGGGAGGGAGACCCAGTACTTC.

The chain uses TRBV5-1 and TRBJ2-2, with 8 bases that match TRBD2. Losses at the gene ends were 7 bases for V and 1 base for J; bases not matched to a gene: 6. CDR1 SGHRS and CDR2 YFSETQ come from the germline V gene. CDR3 length: 15 residues. The CDR3 DNA reads as TGCGCCAGCCGCTCCGCGGGGGGGAACACCGGGGAGCTGTTTTTT. It translates to CASRSAGGNTGELFF.

The chain has TRBV16 and TRBJ1-3; no reliable D call. Germline V gives CDR1 KGHSY, CDR2 FQNENV. CDR3 size: 14 residues. The V gene lost 0 bases and the J gene lost 2 bases, with 5 bases spanning the gap. CDR3 coding DNA: TGTGCCAGCAGCCAATCAACAGCTGGAAACACCATATATTTT. The encoded protein is CASSQSTAGNTIYF.

The V call is TRBV25-1, the J call TRBJ2-7, with 7 bases fitting TRBD2. J gave up 4 bases and V 1 base, and 4 bases lay outside the gene matches. Germline V gene sequence: CDR1 MGHDK, CDR2 SYGVNS. The CDR3 extends over 14 amino acids. For the CDR3, the DNA is TGTGCCAGCAGTGAATCGGGAGGACTTTACGAGCAGTACTTC. Translation: CASSESGGLYEQYF.

The chain employs TRBV11-2 and TRBJ1-3, with 9 positions matching TRBD1. Looked up from germline, CDR1 is SGHAT and CDR2 is FQNNGV. With V trimmed by 6 bases and J by 4 bases, 4 bases remained unmatched. This CDR3 comprises 14 residues. The CDR3 here is CASSRGQGGNTIYF. CDR3 DNA sequence: TGTGCCAGCAGTCGGGGACAGGGAGGAAACACCATATATTTT.

The chain has TRBV6-6 and TRBJ2-7, with TRBD2 matching 13 bases. V shed 8 bases and J 4 bases; nucleotides not matched to a gene: 2. This CDR3 region has 13 residues. The germline CDR1 and CDR2 sequences are MNHNY and SVGAGI (reference sequence). The CDR3 sequence: CASGTSGVYEQYF. CDR3 sequence (DNA): TGTGCCAGCGGGACTAGCGGGGTTTACGAGCAGTACTTC.